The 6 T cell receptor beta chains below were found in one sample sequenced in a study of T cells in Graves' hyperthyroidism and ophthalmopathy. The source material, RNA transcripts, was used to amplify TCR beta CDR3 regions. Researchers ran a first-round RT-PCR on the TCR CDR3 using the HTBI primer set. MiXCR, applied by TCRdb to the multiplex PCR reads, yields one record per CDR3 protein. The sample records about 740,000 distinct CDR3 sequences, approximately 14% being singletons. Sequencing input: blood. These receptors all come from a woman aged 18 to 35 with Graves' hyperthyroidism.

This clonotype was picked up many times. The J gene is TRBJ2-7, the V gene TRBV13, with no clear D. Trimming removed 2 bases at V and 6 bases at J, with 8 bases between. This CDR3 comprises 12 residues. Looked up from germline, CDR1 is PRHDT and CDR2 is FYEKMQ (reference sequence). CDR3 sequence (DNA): TGTGCCAGCAGCTTAAGGGCGCCCGAGCAGTACTTC. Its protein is CASSLRAPEQYF. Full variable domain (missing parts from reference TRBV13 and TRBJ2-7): AAGVIQSPRHLIKEKRETATLKCYPIPRHDTVYWYQQGPGQDPQFLISFYEKMQSDKGSIPDRFSAQQFSDYHSELNMSSLELGDSALYFCASSLRAPEQYFGPGTRLTVT.

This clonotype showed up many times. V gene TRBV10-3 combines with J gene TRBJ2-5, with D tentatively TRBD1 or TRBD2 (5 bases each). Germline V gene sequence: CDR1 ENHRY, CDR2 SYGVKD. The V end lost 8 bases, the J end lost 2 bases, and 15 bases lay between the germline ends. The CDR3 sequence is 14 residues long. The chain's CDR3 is CAISPGRTQETQYF. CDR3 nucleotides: TGTGCCATCTCCCCGGGACGGACACAAGAGACCCAGTACTTC.

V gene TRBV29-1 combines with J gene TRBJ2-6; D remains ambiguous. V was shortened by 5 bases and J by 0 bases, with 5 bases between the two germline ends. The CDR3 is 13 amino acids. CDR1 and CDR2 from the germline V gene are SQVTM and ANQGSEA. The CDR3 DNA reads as TGCAGCGTTCCACACTCTGGGGCCAACGTCCTGACTTTC. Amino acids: CSVPHSGANVLTF.

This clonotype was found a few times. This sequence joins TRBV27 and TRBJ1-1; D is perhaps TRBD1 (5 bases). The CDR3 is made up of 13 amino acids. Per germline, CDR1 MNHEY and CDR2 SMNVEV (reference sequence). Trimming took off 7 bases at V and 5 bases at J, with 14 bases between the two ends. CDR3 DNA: TGTGCCAGCATGACGAGGGGAGCGACTGAAGCTTTCTTT. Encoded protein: CASMTRGATEAFF.

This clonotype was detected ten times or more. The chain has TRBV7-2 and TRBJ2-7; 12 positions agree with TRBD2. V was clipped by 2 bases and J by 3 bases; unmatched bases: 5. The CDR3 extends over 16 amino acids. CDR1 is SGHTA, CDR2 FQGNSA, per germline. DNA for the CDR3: TGTGCCAGCAGCTTAAACGGACTAGCGGGGATCTACGAGCAGTACTTC. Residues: CASSLNGLAGIYEQYF.

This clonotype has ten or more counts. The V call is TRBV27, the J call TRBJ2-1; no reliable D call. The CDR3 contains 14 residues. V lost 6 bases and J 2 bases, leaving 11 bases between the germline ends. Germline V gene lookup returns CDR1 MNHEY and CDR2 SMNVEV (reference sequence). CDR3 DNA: TGTGCCAGCAGCCGAAATAGGGCCTACAATGAGCAGTTCTTC. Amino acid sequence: CASSRNRAYNEQFF.